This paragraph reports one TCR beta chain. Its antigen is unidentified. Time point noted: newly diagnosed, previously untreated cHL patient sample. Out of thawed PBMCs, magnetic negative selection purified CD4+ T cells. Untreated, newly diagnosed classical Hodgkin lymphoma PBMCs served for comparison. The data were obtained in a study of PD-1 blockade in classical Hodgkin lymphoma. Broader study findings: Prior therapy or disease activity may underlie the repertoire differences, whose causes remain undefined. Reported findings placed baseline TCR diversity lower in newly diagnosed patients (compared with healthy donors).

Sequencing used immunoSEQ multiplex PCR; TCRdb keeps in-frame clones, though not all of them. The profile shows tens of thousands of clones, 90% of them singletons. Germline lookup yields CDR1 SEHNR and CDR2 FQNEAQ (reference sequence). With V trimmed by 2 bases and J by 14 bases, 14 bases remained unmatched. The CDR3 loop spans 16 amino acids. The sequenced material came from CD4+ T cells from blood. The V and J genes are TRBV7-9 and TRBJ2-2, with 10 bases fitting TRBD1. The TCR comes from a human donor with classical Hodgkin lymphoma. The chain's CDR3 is CASSLLGTGALPYLFF. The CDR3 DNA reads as TGTGCCAGCAGCTTACTTGGGACAGGGGCCCTACCTTATCTGTTTTTT.